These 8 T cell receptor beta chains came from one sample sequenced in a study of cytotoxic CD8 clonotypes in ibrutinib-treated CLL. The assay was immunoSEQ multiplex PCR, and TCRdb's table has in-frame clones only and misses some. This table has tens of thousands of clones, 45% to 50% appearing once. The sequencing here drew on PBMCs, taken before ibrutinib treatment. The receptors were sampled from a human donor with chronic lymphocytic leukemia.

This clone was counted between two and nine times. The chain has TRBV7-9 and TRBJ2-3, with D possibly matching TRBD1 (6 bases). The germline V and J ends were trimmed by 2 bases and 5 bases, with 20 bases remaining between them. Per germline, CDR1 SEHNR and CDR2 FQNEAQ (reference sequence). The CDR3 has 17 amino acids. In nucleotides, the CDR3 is TGTGCCAGCAGCTTAACGCTCGGGACAAGGGTTGGAGATACGCAGTATTTT. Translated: CASSLTLGTRVGDTQYF. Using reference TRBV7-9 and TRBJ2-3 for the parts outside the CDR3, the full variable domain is DTGVSQNPRHKITKRGQNVTFRCDPISEHNRLYWYRQTLGQGPEFLTYFQNEAQLEKSRLLSDRFSAERPKGSFSTLEIQRTEQGDSAMYLCASSLTLGTRVGDTQYFGPGTRLTVL.

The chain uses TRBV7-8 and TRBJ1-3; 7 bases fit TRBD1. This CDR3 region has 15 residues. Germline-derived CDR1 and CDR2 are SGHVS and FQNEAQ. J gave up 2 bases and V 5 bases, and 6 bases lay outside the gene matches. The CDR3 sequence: CASSRTTGAGNTIYF. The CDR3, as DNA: TGTGCCAGCAGCCGAACTACAGGGGCTGGAAACACCATATATTTT.

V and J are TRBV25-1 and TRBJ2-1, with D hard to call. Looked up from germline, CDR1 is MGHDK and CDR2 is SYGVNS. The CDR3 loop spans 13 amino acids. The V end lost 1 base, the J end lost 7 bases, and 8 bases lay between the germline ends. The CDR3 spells CASSEFWINEQFF. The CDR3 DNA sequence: TGTGCCAGCAGTGAATTTTGGATTAATGAGCAGTTCTTC.

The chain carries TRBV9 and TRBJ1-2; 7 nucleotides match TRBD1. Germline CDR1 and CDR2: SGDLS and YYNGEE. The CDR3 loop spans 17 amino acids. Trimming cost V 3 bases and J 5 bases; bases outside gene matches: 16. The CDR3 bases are TGTGCCAGCAGCGGAGACCCAAGGGCAGGGGGGGAGTATGGCTACACCTTC. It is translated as CASSGDPRAGGEYGYTF.

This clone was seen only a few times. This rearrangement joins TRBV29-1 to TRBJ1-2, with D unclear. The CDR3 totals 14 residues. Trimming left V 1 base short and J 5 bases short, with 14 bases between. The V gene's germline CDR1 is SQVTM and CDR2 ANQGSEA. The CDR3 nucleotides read TGCAGCGTTGAAGTTCCTCCCAGTCGTTATGGCTACACCTTC. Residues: CSVEVPPSRYGYTF. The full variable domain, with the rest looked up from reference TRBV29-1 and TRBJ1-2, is SAVISQKPSRDICQRGTSLTIQCQVDSQVTMMFWYRQQPGQSLTLIATANQGSEATYESGFVIDKFPISRPNLTFSTLTVSNMSPEDSSIYLCSVEVPPSRYGYTFGSGTRLTVV.

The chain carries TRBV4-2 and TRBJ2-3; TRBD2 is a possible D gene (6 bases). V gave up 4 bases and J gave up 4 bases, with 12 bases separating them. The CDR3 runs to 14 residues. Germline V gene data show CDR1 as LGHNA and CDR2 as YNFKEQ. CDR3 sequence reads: CASSPLAISDTQYF. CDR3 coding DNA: TGTGCCAGCAGCCCGCTAGCGATTTCAGATACGCAGTATTTT.

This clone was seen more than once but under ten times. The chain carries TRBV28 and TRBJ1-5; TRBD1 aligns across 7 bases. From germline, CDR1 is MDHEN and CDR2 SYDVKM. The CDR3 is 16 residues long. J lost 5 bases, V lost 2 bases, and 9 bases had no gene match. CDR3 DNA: TGTGCCAGCAGTTTAACAACAGGGGCCACGGATCAGCCCCAGCATTTT. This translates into CASSLTTGATDQPQHF.

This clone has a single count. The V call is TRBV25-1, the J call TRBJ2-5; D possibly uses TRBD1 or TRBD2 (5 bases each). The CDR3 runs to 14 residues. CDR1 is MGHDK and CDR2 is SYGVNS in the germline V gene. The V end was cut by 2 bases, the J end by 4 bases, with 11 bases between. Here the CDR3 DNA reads TGTGCCAGCAGTGAACGGGGCTTCAGAGAGACCCAGTACTTC. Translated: CASSERGFRETQYF.